These 13 T cell receptor beta chains originate from one sample sequenced in a study of T cells after yellow fever vaccination. Via MiXCR, TCRdb re-called the 5' RACE reads, giving one row per CDR3 protein. The profile covers some 350,000 distinct CDR3 sequences, with about 4% appearing a single time and 20% to 25% taken by the ten largest. Source: PBMCs, taken 5 days after the yellow fever booster vaccination. All receptors come from a man in his late teens or twenties who received the YFV17D yellow fever vaccine.

This clonotype appeared many times. This sequence joins TRBV4-1 and TRBJ2-3; 10 nucleotides match TRBD1. Germline V gene data show CDR1 as MGHRA and CDR2 as YSYEKL. After removal of 6 bases from V and 3 bases from J, the junction contained 3 bases not matched to a gene. This CDR3 has 14 amino acids. In nucleotides, the CDR3 is TGCGCCAGCAGGGACAGGGGGTTGACAGATACGCAGTATTTT. Amino acids: CASRDRGLTDTQYF.

The table lists this clonotype with a few counts. The CDR3 nucleotides read TGTGCCAGCAGCCGACAAATTGGGGCAGACACCATATATTTT. This translates into CASSRQIGADTIYF. The chain couples TRBV3-1 to TRBJ1-3; TRBD1 might be the D (5 bases). This CDR3 region has 14 residues. In germline, CDR1 is LGHDT, CDR2 YNNKEL (reference sequence). V was shortened by 4 bases and J by 8 bases, with 15 bases between the two germline ends.

This clonotype was seen a few times. CDR3 in amino acids: CASTRPGPSGGTQYF. The CDR3 nucleotides are TGTGCCAGCACTCGCCCCGGCCCATCCGGCGGGACCCAGTACTTC. The V call is TRBV6-2 or TRBV6-3, the J call TRBJ2-5; D gene ambiguous. Per the germline V gene, CDR1 is MNHEY and CDR2 is SVGEGT. Deletions cut 7 bases from V and 7 bases from J, with 22 bases between. The CDR3 totals 15 residues.

This clonotype turned up a few times. The chain is built from TRBV18 and TRBJ2-7, with D possibly being TRBD2 (6 bases). The CDR3 consists of 15 residues. V lost 3 bases and J 12 bases, leaving 24 bases between the germline ends. CDR1 KGHSH and CDR2 LQKENI come from the germline V gene. DNA of the CDR3: TGTGCCAGCTCACCTTACGGTCGCGGGGCTAGCCTACCGTACGTC. The encoded protein is CASSPYGRGASLPYV.

Only a few counts were recorded for this clonotype. The rearrangement links TRBV7-9 to TRBJ1-3; D gene unclear. The V gene lost 5 bases and the J gene lost 8 bases, with 7 bases spanning the gap. CDR1 and CDR2 from the germline V gene are SEHNR and FQNEAQ (reference sequence). This CDR3 region has 11 residues. This CDR3 reads CASSHGDTIYF. The CDR3 DNA reads as TGTGCCAGCAGCCATGGGGACACCATATATTTT.

The chain combines TRBV7-2 with TRBJ1-1, with D possibly matching TRBD1 (5 bases). V lost 5 bases and J 0 bases, leaving 25 bases between the germline ends. Germline V gives CDR1 SGHTA, CDR2 FQGNSA. CDR3 size: 19 residues. CDR3 protein: CASSPITPRGHSLNTEAFF. CDR3 bases: TGTGCCAGCAGCCCTATAACTCCGAGGGGTCACAGCTTGAACACTGAAGCTTTCTTT.

This clonotype was observed many times. The J gene is TRBJ2-1, the V gene TRBV7-2, with 14 bases aligning to TRBD2. This CDR3 is 15 amino acids long. Germline CDR1 and CDR2: SGHTA and FQGNSA. V shed 4 bases and J 6 bases; nucleotides not matched to a gene: 2. CDR3 amino acids: CASSWGLAGVNEQFF. Written as DNA, the CDR3 is TGTGCCAGCAGCTGGGGACTAGCGGGGGTCAATGAGCAGTTCTTC.

The table lists this clonotype with a few counts. This chain links TRBV7-9 with TRBJ2-7; D is unresolved. The CDR3 runs 12 residues. The germline CDR1 and CDR2 sequences are SEHNR and FQNEAQ (reference sequence). Trimming removed 5 bases from V and 1 base from J, with 6 bases in between. CDR3 bases: TGTGCCAGCAGCCATGAGTCCTACGAGCAGTACTTC. Translating it yields CASSHESYEQYF.

The sample holds many counts of this clonotype. The rearrangement links TRBV20-1 to TRBJ2-5; D gene unclear. Germline V gene lookup returns CDR1 DFQATT and CDR2 SNEGSKA (reference sequence). The V and J ends lost 1 base and 5 bases respectively, with 2 bases between them. The CDR3 runs 10 residues. CDR3 loop: CSARAETQYF. The CDR3 coding sequence is TGCAGTGCTAGAGCTGAGACCCAGTACTTC.

This clonotype has ten or more counts. V usage is TRBV9 and J usage is TRBJ2-3; a possible D gene is TRBD2 (5 bases). The V end was cut by 4 bases, the J end by 10 bases, with 13 bases between. CDR1 and CDR2 from the germline V gene are SGDLS and YYNGEE. The CDR3 has 12 amino acids. The DNA for the CDR3 is TGTGCCAGCAGCCCCCAGCGGACCGCGCAGTATTTT. Translating gives CASSPQRTAQYF.

This clonotype showed up many times. The chain recombines TRBV20-1 with TRBJ1-1; TRBD1 matches 9 bases. The V gene's germline CDR1 is DFQATT and CDR2 SNEGSKA (reference sequence). The V and J ends lost 3 bases and 6 bases, in that order; junction bases with no gene match: 11. The CDR3 has 15 amino acids. CDR3 residues: CSARTSDRGKAEAFF. In nucleotides, the CDR3 is TGCAGTGCTAGGACTTCCGACAGGGGGAAGGCTGAAGCTTTCTTT.

This clonotype was detected a few times. The chain has TRBV4-2 and TRBJ1-2; D remains unclear. The CDR3 spans 15 residues. V lost 0 bases, J lost 7 bases, and 15 bases lay in between. From germline, CDR1 is LGHNA and CDR2 YNFKEQ. CDR3 DNA: TGTGCCAGCAGCCAAGATTGGAGGGCTGTCCCTGGCTACACCTTC. It yields the protein CASSQDWRAVPGYTF.

This clonotype showed up just a few times. The chain has TRBV5-6 and TRBJ1-5, with 10 bases aligning to TRBD1. This CDR3 is built from 17 residues. Germline loops: CDR1 SGHDT, CDR2 YYEEEE. The ends lost 1 base at V and 5 bases at J; junction bases unmatched: 9. This CDR3 reads CASSLWSLGTGDQPQHF. CDR3 in DNA: TGTGCCAGCAGCTTGTGGTCGTTGGGGACAGGGGATCAGCCCCAGCATTTT.